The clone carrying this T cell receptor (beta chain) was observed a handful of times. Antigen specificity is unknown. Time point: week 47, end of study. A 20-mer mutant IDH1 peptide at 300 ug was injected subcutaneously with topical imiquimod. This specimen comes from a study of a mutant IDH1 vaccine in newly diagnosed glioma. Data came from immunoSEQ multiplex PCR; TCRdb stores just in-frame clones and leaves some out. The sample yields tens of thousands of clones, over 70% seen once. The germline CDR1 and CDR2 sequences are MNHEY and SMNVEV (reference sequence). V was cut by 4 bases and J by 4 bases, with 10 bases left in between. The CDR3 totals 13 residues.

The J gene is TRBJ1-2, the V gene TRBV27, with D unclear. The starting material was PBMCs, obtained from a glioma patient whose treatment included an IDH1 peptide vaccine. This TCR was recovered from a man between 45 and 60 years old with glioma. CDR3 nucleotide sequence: TGTGCCAGCAGTTCCGCAATTGGCTATGGCTACACCTTC. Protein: CASSSAIGYGYTF.